These T cell receptor beta chains were read from a single sample in a study of TIL therapy for anti-PD-1-resistant metastatic lung cancer. Generated by immunoSEQ multiplex PCR, the TCRdb table keeps only in-frame clones and is missing some. Of about 100,000 clones detected, around 71% appear once; the ten largest clones hold about a tenth. Sequencing was performed on tumor tissue, taken at baseline. The receptors were gathered from a person aged 25 to 80 with non-small cell lung cancer. Both conserved end residues are part of each CDR3. The order of the fields is D gene, V gene, clone size, J gene, CDR3 DNA, CDR3 protein. A D gene is named only where the DNA matches it firmly. A row's size may be missing; if present it is once, few, many or a size class.

-	TRBV19	few	TRBJ1-1	TGTGCCAGTAGTGCCCGCGGGGACACTGAAGCTTTCTTT	CASSARGDTEAFF
-	TRBV7-3	-	TRBJ2-2	TGTGCCAGCAGCCCCCAAACTAGCTACGGGGAGCTGTTTTTT	CASSPQTSYGELFF
TRBD1	TRBV5-1	-	TRBJ1-4	TGCGCCAGCAGCTTGGACCAGGGGGCTGGGGAAAAACTGTTTTTT	CASSLDQGAGEKLFF
-	TRBV6-5	-	TRBJ2-1	TGTGCCAGCACTTTCTCGGGCTCGGCCTCCTACAATGAGCAGTTCTTC	CASTFSGSASYNEQFF
TRBD2	TRBV2	-	TRBJ2-1	TGTGCCGTCAGGACTAGCGGGACATACAATGAGCAGTTCTTC	CAVRTSGTYNEQFF
-	TRBV7-8	-	TRBJ2-7	TGTGCCAGCAGCTTAGCTAGGGTCCTAGGCTCCTACGAGCAGTACTTC	CASSLARVLGSYEQYF
TRBD1	TRBV6-5	-	TRBJ2-7	TGTGCCAGCAGTACGCCGGGACAGGGATCCTACGAGCAGTACTTC	CASSTPGQGSYEQYF
TRBD1	TRBV19	few	TRBJ2-3	TGTGCCAGTAGTAAGGGACAGGGAGGAGATACGCAGTATTTT	CASSKGQGGDTQYF
TRBD1	TRBV7-2	-	TRBJ1-1	TGTGCCAGCAGCTTACGGGACAGGGACCAAGCTTTCTTT	CASSLRDRDQAFF
-	TRBV7-2	-	TRBJ2-1	TGTGCCAGCAGCTTAGCTAGCGCAACCTACAATGAGCAGTTCTTC	CASSLASATYNEQFF
TRBD2	TRBV9	-	TRBJ2-3	TGTGCCAGCAGCGTAGCTAGCGGGAGAGGGGGAGCTACGCAGTATTTT	CASSVASGRGGATQYF
-	TRBV5-5	-	TRBJ2-7	TGTGCCAGCAGACCTCCGGCAGGCGAGCAGTACTTC	CASRPPAGEQYF
-	TRBV5-1	-	TRBJ2-3	TGCGCCAGCAGCTTGGCAGTAAGCACAGATACGCAGTATTTT	CASSLAVSTDTQYF
-	TRBV6-5	-	TRBJ1-6	TGTGCCAGCAGTCCTGGGCAGTCCCCCCTCCACTTT	CASSPGQSPLHF
TRBD1	TRBV5-5	-	TRBJ2-7	TGTGCCAGCAGCGGTGGACAGGGAGTTGGAAACGAGCAGTACTTC	CASSGGQGVGNEQYF
TRBD2	TRBV15	-	TRBJ2-7	TGTGCCACCAGCGGTGGACTAGCGGACGAGCAGTACTTC	CATSGGLADEQYF
-	TRBV3-1/TRBV3-2	-	TRBJ2-1	TGTGCCAGCAGCCAGAATAGTTTTTCGAATGAGCAGTTCTTC	CASSQNSFSNEQFF
TRBD2	TRBV6-4	many	TRBJ2-3	TGTGCCAGCAGTGAAGGTAGCGGGAGAGGGGGTACGCAGTATTTT	CASSEGSGRGGTQYF
TRBD1	TRBV30	many	TRBJ1-5	TGTGCCTGGAGTGTACAGGGGTGGTATCAGCCCCAGCATTTT	CAWSVQGWYQPQHF
-	TRBV19	-	TRBJ1-5	TGTGCCAGTAGTATAGGGTATAGGGGTAAAACAGAAAATCAGCCCCAGCATTTT	CASSIGYRGKTENQPQHF
-	TRBV2	-	TRBJ2-5	TGTGCCAGCAGTGAGGGGACCTTGGGGAAGACCCAGTACTTC	CASSEGTLGKTQYF
-	TRBV6-5	-	TRBJ2-6	TGTGCCAGCAGCCTCATGGGGGGGGCCAACGTCCTGACTTTC	CASSLMGGANVLTF
TRBD1	TRBV3-1/TRBV3-2	-	TRBJ1-1	TGTGCCAGCAGCGCGGGACAGGGCTCTGAAGCTTTCTTT	CASSAGQGSEAFF
-	TRBV19	few	TRBJ1-5	TGTGCCAGTAGTATAGACGGAACCATTCAGCCCCAGCATTTT	CASSIDGTIQPQHF
TRBD2	TRBV30	many	TRBJ2-1	TGTGCCTGGAGCCGGACTAGCGGGAGGGCCAGTGAGCAGTTCTTC	CAWSRTSGRASEQFF
-	TRBV6-4	-	TRBJ1-1	TGTGCCAGCAGTGACTATGTGAACACTGAAGCTTTCTTT	CASSDYVNTEAFF
TRBD2	TRBV15	-	TRBJ2-7	TGTGCCACCAGCAGCTGGCGGGGGGCCGTCTACGAGCAGTACTTC	CATSSWRGAVYEQYF
TRBD2	TRBV27	few	TRBJ2-7	TGTGCCAGCAGTCTAATAAGGCGGGGGGCCCCCTACGAGCAGTACTTC	CASSLIRRGAPYEQYF
TRBD2	TRBV10-3	-	TRBJ2-7	TGTGCCACCCAGGGGCTAGCGGGAGTGAGCTCCTACGAGCAGTACTTC	CATQGLAGVSSYEQYF
TRBD1	TRBV6-5	-	TRBJ1-1	TGTGCCAGCAGTAGGCCGGGACAGGGTGAGACTGAAGCTTTCTTT	CASSRPGQGETEAFF
TRBD1	TRBV6-5	-	TRBJ2-7	TGTGCCAGCAGGGGACAGGGGGGAATATACTACGAGCAGTACTTC	CASRGQGGIYYEQYF
-	TRBV11-3	-	TRBJ2-7	TGTGCCAGCAGCTTAGATAACGGTTACGAGCAGTACTTC	CASSLDNGYEQYF
-	TRBV7-3	-	TRBJ2-7	TGTGCCAGCAGCACCCTAAAATTCTACGAGCAGTACTTC	CASSTLKFYEQYF
TRBD1	TRBV28	-	TRBJ2-5	TGTGCCAGCAGTTTACTCGGGACAGGGATGAAAGAGACCCAGTACTTC	CASSLLGTGMKETQYF
TRBD2	TRBV10-2	-	TRBJ2-3	TGCGCCAGCGTCCGGGGGGACACAGATACGCAGTATTTT	CASVRGDTDTQYF
-	TRBV7-9	-	TRBJ1-6	TGTGCCAGCAGAGAAGGGGCTACGCATTCACCCCTCCACTTT	CASREGATHSPLHF